This T cell receptor beta chain was sequenced during a study of PD-1 blockade in classical Hodgkin lymphoma. General study results and limits: TCR diversity rose significantly by C4D1 in CD4+ but not CD8+ cells.

The sample's time point: cycle 4 day 1 (C4D1), after 6 weeks of nivolumab. Relapse after autologous stem cell transplantation occurred in every patient, and brentuximab vedotin exposure varied. Complete response, partial response or progressive disease constituted the best response categories observed. Repertoires were generated with immunoSEQ multiplex PCR, while TCRdb's copy carries only in-frame clones and drops some. This table has about 47,000 clones, around 89% appearing once. V was clipped by 7 bases and J by 4 bases, with 4 bases between them. There are 11 residues in the CDR3. Germline loops: CDR1 SNHLY, CDR2 FYNNEI. About this clone: Antigen: not known.

The clonotype originates from a human donor with classical Hodgkin lymphoma. This chain connects TRBV2 to TRBJ2-2; D call uncertain. This sample comprised peripheral blood mononuclear cells (PBMCs), obtained before the fourth cycle of nivolumab. Written as DNA, the CDR3 is TGTGCCAGCAAGACCACCGGGGAGCTGTTTTTT. Its protein is CASKTTGELFF.